This passage covers 19 T cell receptor beta chains from one sample sequenced in a study of blood T cell repertoires in COVID-19. TCRdb keeps only in-frame clones here, not all; method: immunoSEQ multiplex PCR. The sample consists of more than 140,000 clones, around four fifths of them appearing once. The sequencing input was peripheral blood. All receptors derive from a human donor in a cohort sampled during active COVID-19.

V is TRBV2 and J is TRBJ1-5; the D is unclear. V was shortened by 3 bases and J by 0 bases, with 9 bases between the two germline ends. Germline V gene lookup returns CDR1 SNHLY and CDR2 FYNNEI. This CDR3 is built from 15 residues. In nucleotides, the CDR3 is TGTGCCAGCAGTGAGGGAGATTATAGCAATCAGCCCCAGCATTTT. Translated, it gives CASSEGDYSNQPQHF.

The rearrangement joins TRBV7-2 to TRBJ2-1; D is uncertain. CDR1 is SGHTA, CDR2 FQGNSA, per germline. With 2 bases removed from V and 7 bases from J, the gap between germline ends came to 12 bases. There are 14 residues in the CDR3. CDR3 nucleotide sequence: TGTGCCAGCAGCTTAATTTTTTCGGGTAATGAGCAGTTCTTC. Protein product: CASSLIFSGNEQFF.

The J gene is TRBJ2-5, the V gene TRBV28, with 13 positions matching TRBD2. V was clipped by 1 base and J by 5 bases; unmatched bases: 13. CDR3 length equals 19 residues. Germline V gene sequence: CDR1 MDHEN, CDR2 SYDVKM. CDR3 coding DNA: TGTGCCAGCAGTTTATTCCCGACTAGCGGGAGGAATTTCCGGGAGACCCAGTACTTC. Amino acid sequence: CASSLFPTSGRNFRETQYF.

This chain joins TRBV11-2 and TRBJ1-6; 7 bases line up with TRBD1. Germline V CDR1 and CDR2: SGHAT, FQNNGV. The CDR3 totals 16 residues. Trimming took 0 bases from V and 7 from J; bases not matched to a gene: 6. CDR3 bases: TGTGCCAGCAGCTTAGACCCGACAGGGTTCAATTCACCCCTCCACTTT. It codes for CASSLDPTGFNSPLHF.

The chain links TRBV4-3 to TRBJ2-7; 10 bases map to TRBD1. The CDR3 extends over 16 amino acids. V lost 1 base and J lost 5; bases outside the gene matches: 8. The germline V gene has CDR1 LGHNA and CDR2 YSLEER. CDR3 sequence (DNA): TGCGCCAGCAGCCAAGGAACCGGGACAGGGGCCGACGAGCAGTACTTC. Encoded protein: CASSQGTGTGADEQYF.

This rearrangement joins TRBV6-5 to TRBJ1-6; TRBD1 matches at 9 bases. Germline CDR1 is MNHEY and CDR2 is SVGAGI. Trimming removed 6 bases from V and 13 bases from J; junction bases left unmatched: 4. CDR3 size: 12 residues. The CDR3 bases are TGTGCCAGCAGGGACAGGGGTTTGCCCCTCCACTTT. Translation gives CASRDRGLPLHF.

The chain joins TRBV19 to TRBJ1-5; D gene unclear. Trimming took off 0 bases at V and 4 bases at J, with 10 bases between the two ends. CDR1 and CDR2 (germline): LNHDA, SQIVND (reference sequence). There are 15 residues in the CDR3. The CDR3 protein is CASSIDRVKNQPQHF. The CDR3 region has the DNA TGTGCCAGTAGTATAGACCGGGTCAAAAATCAGCCCCAGCATTTT.

The chain is built from TRBV7-3 and TRBJ2-1, with 11 bases that match TRBD2. The CDR3 length is 15 residues. V was clipped by 5 bases and J by 6 bases; unmatched bases: 6. Per the germline V gene, CDR1 is SGHTA and CDR2 is FQGTGA. CDR3 bases: TGTGCCAGCAGCCAGACTAGCGGGAACCTCAATGAGCAGTTCTTC. As protein: CASSQTSGNLNEQFF.

This chain uses TRBV9 with TRBJ2-7, with D possibly being TRBD2 (5 bases). V lost 0 bases, J lost 4 bases, and 8 bases lay in between. The CDR3 is 13 amino acids. From germline, CDR1 is SGDLS and CDR2 YYNGEE. The CDR3 sequence: CASSVAPGYEQYF. CDR3 bases: TGTGCCAGCAGCGTAGCCCCGGGGTACGAGCAGTACTTC.

The chain combines TRBV3-1 (or the pseudogene TRBV3-2) with TRBJ2-1, with D unclear. The V gene's germline CDR1 is LGHDT and CDR2 YNNKEL (reference sequence). This CDR3 has 14 residues. The V end lost 0 bases, the J end lost 5 bases, and 8 bases lay between the germline ends. The CDR3 coding sequence is TGTGCCAGCAGCCAAGATTTGGTAGACAATGAGCAGTTCTTC. Amino acid sequence: CASSQDLVDNEQFF.

The chain carries TRBV5-4 and TRBJ1-4, with 8 positions matching TRBD1. The J segment lost 1 base and the V segment lost 3 bases, leaving 2 bases of the junction unmatched. The CDR3 consists of 15 residues. Germline CDR1 is SGHNT and CDR2 is YYREEE (reference sequence). The CDR3 sequence: CASSSGQGTNEKLFF. Here the CDR3 DNA reads TGTGCCAGCAGCTCCGGACAGGGAACTAATGAAAAACTGTTTTTT. Full variable domain (outside the CDR3, taken from reference TRBV5-4 and TRBJ1-4): ETGVTQSPTHLIKTRGQQVTLRCSSQSGHNTVSWYQQALGQGPQFIFQYYREEENGRGNFPPRFSGLQFPNYSSELNVNALELDDSALYLCASSSGQGTNEKLFFGSGTQLSVL.

The gene calls are TRBV29-1 and TRBJ1-1, with TRBD1 as a possible D gene (5 bases). This CDR3 has 12 residues. The V end lost 5 bases, the J end lost 10 bases, and 17 bases lay between the germline ends. CDR1 SQVTM and CDR2 ANQGSEA come from the germline V gene. CDR3 in amino acids: CSVFWGHLGAFF. The CDR3 bases are TGCAGCGTTTTCTGGGGCCACCTGGGAGCTTTCTTT.

The CDR3 reads CASSARTSGYGYTF. The CDR3 DNA sequence: TGTGCCAGCAGCGCCCGAACGAGCGGCTATGGCTACACCTTC. This rearrangement joins TRBV7-2 to TRBJ1-2, with D hard to call. V was trimmed by 5 bases and J by 4 bases, leaving 14 bases between them. The CDR3 is 14 amino acids. The germline CDR1 and CDR2 sequences are SGHTA and FQGNSA. Together with reference TRBV7-2 and TRBJ1-2, the CDR3 gives the full variable domain: GAGVSQSPSNKVTEKGKDVELRCDPISGHTALYWYRQSLGQGLEFLIYFQGNSAPDKSGLPSDRFSAERTGGSVSTLTIQRTQQEDSAVYLCASSARTSGYGYTFGSGTRLTVV.

V usage is TRBV9 and J usage is TRBJ2-5, with D tentatively TRBD2 (6 bases). Germline-derived CDR1 and CDR2 are SGDLS and YYNGEE. The CDR3 runs 14 residues. Trimming took 4 bases from V and 7 from J, leaving 17 bases between them. The CDR3 nucleotides are TGTGCCAGCAGCCGAATTGACGGCGGGGCGACCCAGTACTTC. Translated: CASSRIDGGATQYF.

The CDR3 DNA sequence: TGTGCCAGCAGCAGAAGACAGGGGAGGCAGTACTTC. Translated, it gives CASSRRQGRQYF. The J gene is TRBJ2-5, the V gene TRBV11-2; 8 bases map to TRBD1. Germline V gene sequence: CDR1 SGHAT, CDR2 FQNNGV. The CDR3 has 12 residues. V dropped 5 bases and J dropped 11; count of bases not matched to a gene: 7.

Here the CDR3 DNA reads TGTGCCAGCAGCATTTCCCCCCGGGGTTACATTTCCGGGGAGCTGTTTTTT. This gives the protein CASSISPRGYISGELFF. This chain connects TRBV5-6 to TRBJ2-2; tentatively, D is TRBD2 (5 bases). The CDR3 loop spans 17 amino acids. Germline CDR1 reads SGHDT; CDR2 reads YYEEEE. V lost 4 bases, J lost 6 bases, and 22 bases lay in between.

This clone was recorded once. The chain links TRBV6-2 or TRBV6-3 to TRBJ2-3; TRBD2 might be the D (5 bases). There are 17 residues in the CDR3. Between the trimmed V and J ends, which lost 4 bases and 2 bases, there was a span of 19 bases. Germline lookup yields CDR1 MNHEY and CDR2 SVGEGT. The CDR3: CASSSPVSLEDTDTQYF. CDR3 DNA sequence: TGTGCCAGCAGTTCCCCGGTAAGCCTGGAGGACACAGATACGCAGTATTTT.

This chain joins TRBV3-1 (or the pseudogene TRBV3-2) and TRBJ1-1; D gene unclear. V dropped 3 bases and J dropped 1 base, with 9 bases sitting between them. The CDR3 sequence is 14 residues long. Germline CDR1 is LGHDT and CDR2 is YNNKEL (reference sequence). CDR3 loop: CASSQQASNTEAFF. The CDR3 nucleotides read TGTGCCAGCAGCCAGCAGGCTTCGAACACTGAAGCTTTCTTT.

This chain connects TRBV30 to TRBJ2-3, with a weak D call TRBD1 (5 bases). This CDR3 is 14 amino acids long. Trimming stripped 0 bases from V and 9 bases from J, with 16 bases between. Germline V CDR1 and CDR2: GTSNPN, SVGIG (reference sequence). Here the CDR3 DNA reads TGTGCCTGGAGTGTAAGGGGAATACAGATAACGCAGTATTTT. Translation: CAWSVRGIQITQYF.